The present T cell receptor (beta chain) was sequenced within a study of metastatic and nonmetastatic thyroid tumors. Study-level information: Repertoires were compared across blood and tumor or nodule tissue from malignant and benign thyroid patients.

Whole-study results and caveats: It was reported that TCR beta diversity was significantly higher in malignant thyroid tumors than benign nodules, in blood and tumor.

About this clone itself: As yet, its antigen is unknown.

Prior to thyroid surgery, none of the patients had received any treatment. Authors' processing steps: It was from CDR3 differences across clinicopathological groups that a distant-metastasis classifier for papillary thyroid cancer was built. TCRdb used MiXCR to call clones anew from the PCR reads. It is TCRdb's table, rather than the study itself, that gives the V and J calls and clone size. Of some 15,000 clones in the sample, about 22% were seen once. Trimming took off 4 bases at V and 5 bases at J, with 15 bases between the two ends. The CDR3 length is 14 residues. In germline, CDR1 is SGHTA, CDR2 FQGNSA.

The TCR comes from a female donor with papillary thyroid cancer or a benign thyroid nodule (not recorded which). Some clones in this sample may be carry-over from other donors' samples. Sequencing was performed on adjacent normal tissue. The chain recombines TRBV7-2 with TRBJ2-7; TRBD2 might be the D (6 bases). CDR3 bases: TGTGCCAGCAGCTCAACCCAACGGGGGAACGAGCAGTACTTC. Its translation: CASSSTQRGNEQYF.